This T cell receptor beta chain comes out of a study of cytomegalovirus exposure and HLA in healthy donors. General study findings and limits: In a later analysis, parvovirus B19, influenza, CMV and Epstein-Barr virus appeared linked to several top co-occurrence clusters.

This clone was seen just once. Its antigen is as yet unknown. Germline values: CDR1 SGHTA, CDR2 FQGTGA. CDR3 length equals 20 residues. Trimming left V 6 bases short and J 0 bases short, with 30 bases between. The PCR used 60 Vbeta and 13 Jbeta primers. The protocol was immunoSEQ multiplex PCR, while the TCRdb copy is restricted to in-frame clones and leaves out a portion. This sample has 200,000 to 250,000 clones, with more than 60% found just once. The sequenced sample was PBMCs. This clonotype was obtained from a woman aged 25 to 39 in good health and CMV-seronegative. The chain joins TRBV7-3 to TRBJ2-7; TRBD2 might be the D (6 bases). In DNA, the CDR3 is TGTGCCAGCAGGCTCAATCTCTGGGCCACCCGAGCGGGCTACTCCTACGAGCAGTACTTC. This sequence encodes CASRLNLWATRAGYSYEQYF.